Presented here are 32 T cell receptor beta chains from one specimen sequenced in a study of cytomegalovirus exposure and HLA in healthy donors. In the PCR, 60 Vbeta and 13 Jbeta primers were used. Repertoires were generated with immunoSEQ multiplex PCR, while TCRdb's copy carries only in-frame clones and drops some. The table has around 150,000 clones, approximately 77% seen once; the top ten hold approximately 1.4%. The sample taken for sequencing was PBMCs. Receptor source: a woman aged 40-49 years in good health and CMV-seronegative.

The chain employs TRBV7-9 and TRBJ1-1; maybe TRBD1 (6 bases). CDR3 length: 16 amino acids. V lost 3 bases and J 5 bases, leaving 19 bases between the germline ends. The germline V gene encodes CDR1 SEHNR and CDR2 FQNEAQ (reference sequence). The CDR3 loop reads CASSLGGATVKTEAFF. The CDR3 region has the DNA TGTGCCAGCAGCTTGGGGGGGGCTACGGTCAAAACTGAAGCTTTCTTT.

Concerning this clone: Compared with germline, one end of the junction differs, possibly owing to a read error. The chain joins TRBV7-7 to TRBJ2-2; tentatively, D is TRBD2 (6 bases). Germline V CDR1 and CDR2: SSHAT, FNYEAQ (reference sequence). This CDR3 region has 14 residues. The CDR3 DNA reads TGTGCTAGCAGCTTAGACGCGGGAACCGGGGAGCTGTTTTTT. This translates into CASSLDAGTGELFF.

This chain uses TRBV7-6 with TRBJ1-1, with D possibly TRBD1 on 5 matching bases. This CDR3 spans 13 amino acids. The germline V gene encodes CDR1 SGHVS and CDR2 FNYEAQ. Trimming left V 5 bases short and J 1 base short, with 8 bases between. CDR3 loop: CASSPQENTEAFF. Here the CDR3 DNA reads TGTGCCAGCAGCCCACAGGAGAACACTGAAGCTTTCTTT. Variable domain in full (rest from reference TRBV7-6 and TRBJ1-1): GAGVSQSPRYKVTKRGQDVALRCDPISGHVSLYWYRQALGQGPEFLTYFNYEAQQDKSGLPNDRFSAERPEGSISTLTIQRTEQRDSAMYRCASSPQENTEAFFGQGTRLTVV.

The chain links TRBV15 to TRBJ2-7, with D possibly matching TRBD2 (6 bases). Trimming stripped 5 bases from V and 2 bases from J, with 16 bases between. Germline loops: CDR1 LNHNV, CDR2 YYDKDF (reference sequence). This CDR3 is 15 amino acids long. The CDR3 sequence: CATSEAGLNPYEQYF. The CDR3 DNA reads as TGTGCCACCAGCGAGGCGGGACTCAACCCCTACGAGCAGTACTTC. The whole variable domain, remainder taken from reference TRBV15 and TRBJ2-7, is DAMVIQNPRYQVTQFGKPVTLSCSQTLNHNVMYWYQQKSSQAPKLLFHYYDKDFNNEADTPDNFQSRRPNTSFCFLDIRSPGLGDTAMYLCATSEAGLNPYEQYFGPGTRLTVT.

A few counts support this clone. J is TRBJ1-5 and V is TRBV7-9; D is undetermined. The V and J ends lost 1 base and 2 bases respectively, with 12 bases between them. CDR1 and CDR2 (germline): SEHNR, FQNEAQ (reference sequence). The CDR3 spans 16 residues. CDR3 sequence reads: CASSLGRSGGNQPQHF. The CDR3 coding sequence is TGTGCCAGCAGCTTAGGGCGCAGCGGGGGCAATCAGCCCCAGCATTTT.

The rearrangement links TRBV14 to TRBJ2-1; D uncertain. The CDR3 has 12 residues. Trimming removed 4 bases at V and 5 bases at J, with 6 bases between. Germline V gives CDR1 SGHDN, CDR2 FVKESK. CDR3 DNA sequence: TGTGCCAGCAGCCCCTTAAACAATGAGCAGTTCTTC. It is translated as CASSPLNNEQFF.

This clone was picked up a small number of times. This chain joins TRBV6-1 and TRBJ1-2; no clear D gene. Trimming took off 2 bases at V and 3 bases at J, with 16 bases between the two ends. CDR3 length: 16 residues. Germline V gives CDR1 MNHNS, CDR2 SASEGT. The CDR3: CASSEHRAPRDYGYTF. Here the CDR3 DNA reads TGTGCCAGCAGTGAACACCGTGCTCCGAGGGACTATGGCTACACCTTC.

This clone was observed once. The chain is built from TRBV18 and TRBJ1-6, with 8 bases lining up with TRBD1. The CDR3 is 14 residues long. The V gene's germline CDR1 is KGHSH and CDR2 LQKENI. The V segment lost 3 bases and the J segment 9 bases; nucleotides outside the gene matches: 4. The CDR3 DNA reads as TGTGCCAGCTCACCCGACAGGGGCGGTTCACCCCTCCACTTT. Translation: CASSPDRGGSPLHF.

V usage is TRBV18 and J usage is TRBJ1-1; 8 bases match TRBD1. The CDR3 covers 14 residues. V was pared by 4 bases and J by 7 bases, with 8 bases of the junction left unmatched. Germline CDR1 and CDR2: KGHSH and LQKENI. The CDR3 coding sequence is TGTGCCAGCTCACGGTCGACAGGGGAAGGTGAAGCTTTCTTT. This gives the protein CASSRSTGEGEAFF.

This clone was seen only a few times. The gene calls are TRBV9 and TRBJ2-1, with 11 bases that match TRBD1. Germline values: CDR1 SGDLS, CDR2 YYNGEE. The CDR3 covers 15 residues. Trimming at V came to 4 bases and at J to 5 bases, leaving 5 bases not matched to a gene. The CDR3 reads CASSPGTGGDNEQFF. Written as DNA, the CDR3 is TGTGCCAGCAGCCCGGGGACAGGGGGGGACAATGAGCAGTTCTTC. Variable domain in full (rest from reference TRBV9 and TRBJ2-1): DSGVTQTPKHLITATGQRVTLRCSPRSGDLSVYWYQQSLDQGLQFLIQYYNGEERAKGNILERFSAQQFPDLHSELNLSSLELGDSALYFCASSPGTGGDNEQFFGPGTRLTVL.

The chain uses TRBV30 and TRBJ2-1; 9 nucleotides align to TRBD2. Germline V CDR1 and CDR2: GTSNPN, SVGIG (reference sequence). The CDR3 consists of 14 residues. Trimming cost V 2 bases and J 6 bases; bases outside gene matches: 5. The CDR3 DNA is TGTGCCTGGAGTAGGAGCGGGGGGATCAATGAGCAGTTCTTC. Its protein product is CAWSRSGGINEQFF.

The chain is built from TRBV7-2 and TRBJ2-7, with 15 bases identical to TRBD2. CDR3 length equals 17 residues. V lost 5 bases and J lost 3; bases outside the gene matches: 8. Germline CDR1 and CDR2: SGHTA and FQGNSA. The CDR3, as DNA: TGTGCCAGCAGCCCTAGTGGACTAGCGGGGGGGCACTACGAGCAGTACTTC. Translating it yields CASSPSGLAGGHYEQYF.

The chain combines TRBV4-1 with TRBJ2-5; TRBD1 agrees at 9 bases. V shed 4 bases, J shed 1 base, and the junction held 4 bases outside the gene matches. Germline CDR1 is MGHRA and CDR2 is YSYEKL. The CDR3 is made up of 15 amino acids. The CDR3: CASSPGQGGQETQYF. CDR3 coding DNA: TGCGCCAGCAGCCCGGGACAGGGTGGCCAAGAGACCCAGTACTTC.

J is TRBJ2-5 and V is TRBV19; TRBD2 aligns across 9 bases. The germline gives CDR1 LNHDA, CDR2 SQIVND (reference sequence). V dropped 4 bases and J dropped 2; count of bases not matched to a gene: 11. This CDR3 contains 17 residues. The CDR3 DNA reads TGTGCCAGTAGTACGACACGACTAGCGGACTTGCAAGAGACCCAGTACTTC. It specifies CASSTTRLADLQETQYF.

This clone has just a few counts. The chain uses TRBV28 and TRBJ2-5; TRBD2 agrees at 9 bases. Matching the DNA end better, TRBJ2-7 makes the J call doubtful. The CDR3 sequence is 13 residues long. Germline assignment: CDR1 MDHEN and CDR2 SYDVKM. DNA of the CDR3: TGTGCCAGCACCCGCGGGGGGGGCTACGAGCAGTACTTC. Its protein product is CASTRGGGYEQYF.

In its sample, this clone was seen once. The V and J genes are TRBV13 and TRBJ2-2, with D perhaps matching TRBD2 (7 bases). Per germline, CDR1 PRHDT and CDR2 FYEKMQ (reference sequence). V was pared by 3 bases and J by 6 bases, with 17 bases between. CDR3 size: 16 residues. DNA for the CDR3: TGTGCCAGCAGCTTGTTGGTGGCGGGGGCCGCCGGGGAGCTGTTTTTT. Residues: CASSLLVAGAAGELFF.

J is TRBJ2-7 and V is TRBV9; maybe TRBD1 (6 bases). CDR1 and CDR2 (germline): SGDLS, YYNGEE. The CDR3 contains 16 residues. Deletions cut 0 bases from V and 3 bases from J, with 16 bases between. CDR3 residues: CASSVGPGQDIYEQYF. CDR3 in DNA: TGTGCCAGCAGCGTAGGACCGGGACAAGACATCTACGAGCAGTACTTC.

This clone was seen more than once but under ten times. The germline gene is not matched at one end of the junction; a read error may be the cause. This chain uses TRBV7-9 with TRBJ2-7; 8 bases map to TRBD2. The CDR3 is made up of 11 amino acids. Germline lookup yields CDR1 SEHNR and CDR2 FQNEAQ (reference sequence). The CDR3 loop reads CSSRGGREQYF. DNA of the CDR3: TGTTCCAGCCGGGGGGGGCGCGAGCAGTACTTC.

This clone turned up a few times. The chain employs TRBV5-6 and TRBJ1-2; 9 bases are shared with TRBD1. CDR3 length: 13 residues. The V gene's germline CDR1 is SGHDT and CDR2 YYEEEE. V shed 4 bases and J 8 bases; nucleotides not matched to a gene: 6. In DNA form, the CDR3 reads TGTGCCAGCAGCGGGGACAGGGTTGGCGGCTACACCTTC. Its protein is CASSGDRVGGYTF.

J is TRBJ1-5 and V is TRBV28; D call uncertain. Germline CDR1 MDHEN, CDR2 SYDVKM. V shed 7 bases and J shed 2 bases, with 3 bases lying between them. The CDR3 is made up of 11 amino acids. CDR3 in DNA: TGTGCCAGCACAGGCAATCAGCCCCAGCATTTT. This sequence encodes CASTGNQPQHF.

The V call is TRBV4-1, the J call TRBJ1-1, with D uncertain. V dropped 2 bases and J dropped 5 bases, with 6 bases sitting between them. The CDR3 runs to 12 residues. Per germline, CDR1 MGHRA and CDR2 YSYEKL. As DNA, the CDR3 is TGCGCCAGCAGCCAAACCGGGACTGAAGCTTTCTTT. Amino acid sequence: CASSQTGTEAFF.

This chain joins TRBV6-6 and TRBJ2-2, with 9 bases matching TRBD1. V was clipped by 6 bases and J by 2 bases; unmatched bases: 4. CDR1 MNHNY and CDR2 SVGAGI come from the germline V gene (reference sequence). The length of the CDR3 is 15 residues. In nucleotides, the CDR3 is TGTGCCAGCAGCACGGGACAGGGCAACACCGGGGAGCTGTTTTTT. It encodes CASSTGQGNTGELFF.

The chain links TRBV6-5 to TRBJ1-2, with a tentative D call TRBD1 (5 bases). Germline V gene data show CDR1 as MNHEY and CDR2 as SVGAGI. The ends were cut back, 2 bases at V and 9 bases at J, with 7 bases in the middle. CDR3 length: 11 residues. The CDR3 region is CASSYQGSYTF. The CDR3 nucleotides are TGTGCCAGCAGTTACCAGGGAAGCTACACCTTC.

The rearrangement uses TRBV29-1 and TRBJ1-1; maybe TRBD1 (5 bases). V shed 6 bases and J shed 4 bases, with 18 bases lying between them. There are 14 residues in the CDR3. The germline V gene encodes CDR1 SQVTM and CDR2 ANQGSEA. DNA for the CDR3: TGCAGCGTGGGGGGATCCGGGAGAAGCACTGAAGCTTTCTTT. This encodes CSVGGSGRSTEAFF.

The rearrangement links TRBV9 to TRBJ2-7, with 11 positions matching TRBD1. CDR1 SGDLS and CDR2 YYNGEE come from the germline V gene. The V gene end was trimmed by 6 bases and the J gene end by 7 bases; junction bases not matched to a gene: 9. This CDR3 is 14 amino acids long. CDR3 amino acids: CASTAGTGGLEQYF. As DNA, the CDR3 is TGTGCCAGCACCGCCGGGACAGGGGGACTGGAGCAGTACTTC.

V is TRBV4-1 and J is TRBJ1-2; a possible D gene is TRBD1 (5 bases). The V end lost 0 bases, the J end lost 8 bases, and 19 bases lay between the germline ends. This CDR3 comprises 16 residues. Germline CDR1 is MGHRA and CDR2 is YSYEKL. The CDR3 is CASSQEQVGDQGGYTF. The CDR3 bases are TGCGCCAGCAGCCAAGAACAAGTAGGGGATCAGGGCGGCTACACCTTC.

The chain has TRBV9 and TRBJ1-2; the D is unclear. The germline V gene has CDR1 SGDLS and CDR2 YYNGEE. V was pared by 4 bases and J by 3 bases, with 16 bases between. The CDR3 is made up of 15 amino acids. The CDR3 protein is CASSSRGREDYGYTF. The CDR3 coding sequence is TGTGCCAGCAGCTCAAGAGGGAGGGAGGACTATGGCTACACCTTC.

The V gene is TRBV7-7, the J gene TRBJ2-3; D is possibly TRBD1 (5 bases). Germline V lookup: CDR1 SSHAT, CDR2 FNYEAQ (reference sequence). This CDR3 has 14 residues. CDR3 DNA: TGTGCTAGCTCCTTGACAGATAGCACAGATACGCAGTATTTT. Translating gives CASSLTDSTDTQYF.

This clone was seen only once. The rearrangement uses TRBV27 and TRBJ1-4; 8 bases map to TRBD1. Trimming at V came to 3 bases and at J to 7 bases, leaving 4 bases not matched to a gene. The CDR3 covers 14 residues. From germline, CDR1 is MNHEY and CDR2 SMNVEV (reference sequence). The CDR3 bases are TGTGCCAGCAGTTTGCAGGGGGCCACTGAAAAACTGTTTTTT. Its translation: CASSLQGATEKLFF.

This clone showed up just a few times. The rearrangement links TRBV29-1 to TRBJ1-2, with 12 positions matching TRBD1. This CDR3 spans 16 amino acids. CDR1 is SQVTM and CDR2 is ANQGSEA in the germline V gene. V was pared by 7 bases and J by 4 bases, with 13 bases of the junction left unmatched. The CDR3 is CSAQPKGTGGGYGYTF. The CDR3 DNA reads TGCAGCGCCCAACCCAAGGGGACAGGGGGCGGCTATGGCTACACCTTC.

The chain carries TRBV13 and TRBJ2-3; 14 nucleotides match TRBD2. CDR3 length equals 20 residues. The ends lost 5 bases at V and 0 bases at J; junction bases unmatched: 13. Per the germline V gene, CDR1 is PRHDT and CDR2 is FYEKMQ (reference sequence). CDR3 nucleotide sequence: TGTGCCAGCAGCCTTTTTCCCGCCGGGACTAGCGGGGGAAGCACAGATACGCAGTATTTT. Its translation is CASSLFPAGTSGGSTDTQYF.

CDR3 sequence reads: CASSLSGGNTEAFF. CDR3 nucleotides: TGTGCCAGCAGTTTAAGTGGCGGGAACACTGAAGCTTTCTTT. The chain recombines TRBV27 with TRBJ1-1; D gene uncertain. CDR1 and CDR2 from the germline V gene are MNHEY and SMNVEV (reference sequence). Trimming pared 2 bases from V and 1 base from J, leaving 8 bases between. The CDR3 consists of 14 residues.